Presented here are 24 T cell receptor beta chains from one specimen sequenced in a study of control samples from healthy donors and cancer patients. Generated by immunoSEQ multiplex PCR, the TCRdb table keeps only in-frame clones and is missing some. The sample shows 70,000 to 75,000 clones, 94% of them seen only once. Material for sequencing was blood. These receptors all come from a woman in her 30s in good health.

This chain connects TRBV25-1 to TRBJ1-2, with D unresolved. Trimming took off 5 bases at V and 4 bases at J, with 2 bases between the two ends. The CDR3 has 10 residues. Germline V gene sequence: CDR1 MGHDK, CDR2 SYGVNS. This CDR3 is CASSPYGYTF. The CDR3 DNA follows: TGTGCCAGCAGTCCCTATGGCTACACCTTC.

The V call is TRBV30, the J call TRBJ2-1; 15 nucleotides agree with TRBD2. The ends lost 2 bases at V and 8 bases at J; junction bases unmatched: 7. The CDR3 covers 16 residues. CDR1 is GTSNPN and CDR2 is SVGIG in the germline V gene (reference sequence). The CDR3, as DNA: TGTGCCTGGAGTCTCGGACTAGCGGGGGGGTTAGATGAGCAGTTCTTC. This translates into CAWSLGLAGGLDEQFF.

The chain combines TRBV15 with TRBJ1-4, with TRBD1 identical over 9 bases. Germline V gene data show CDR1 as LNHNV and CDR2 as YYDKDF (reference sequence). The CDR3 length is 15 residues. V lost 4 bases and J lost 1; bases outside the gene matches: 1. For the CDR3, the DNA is TGTGCCACCAGCACGACAGGGGGAACTAATGAAAAACTGTTTTTT. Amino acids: CATSTTGGTNEKLFF.

This CDR3 reads CASSAPFGTGDQPQHF. The CDR3 DNA reads as TGTGCCAGCAGCGCCCCCTTCGGAACGGGGGATCAGCCCCAGCATTTT. The rearrangement uses TRBV21-1 and TRBJ1-5. TRBV21-1 is classified as a pseudogene. There are 16 residues in the CDR3.

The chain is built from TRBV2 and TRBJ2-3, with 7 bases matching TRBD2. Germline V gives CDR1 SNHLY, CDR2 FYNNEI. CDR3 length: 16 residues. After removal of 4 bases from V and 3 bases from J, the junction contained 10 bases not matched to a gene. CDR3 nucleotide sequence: TGTGCCAGCAGTGTCGAGGGGAGGGTCAAAACAGATACGCAGTATTTT. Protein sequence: CASSVEGRVKTDTQYF.

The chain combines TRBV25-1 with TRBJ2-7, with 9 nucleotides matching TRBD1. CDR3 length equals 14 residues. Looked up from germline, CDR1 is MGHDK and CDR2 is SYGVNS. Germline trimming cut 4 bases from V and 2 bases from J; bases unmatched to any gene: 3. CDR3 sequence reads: CASSAWDRAYEQYF. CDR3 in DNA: TGTGCCAGCAGTGCCTGGGACAGGGCCTACGAGCAGTACTTC.

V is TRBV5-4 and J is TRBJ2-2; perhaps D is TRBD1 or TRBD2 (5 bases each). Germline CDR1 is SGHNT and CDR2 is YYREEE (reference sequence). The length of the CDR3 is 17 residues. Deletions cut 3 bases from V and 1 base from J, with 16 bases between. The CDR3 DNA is TGTGCCAGCAGCTCTAAAACGGGACGGCAGAACACCGGGGAGCTGTTTTTT. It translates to CASSSKTGRQNTGELFF.

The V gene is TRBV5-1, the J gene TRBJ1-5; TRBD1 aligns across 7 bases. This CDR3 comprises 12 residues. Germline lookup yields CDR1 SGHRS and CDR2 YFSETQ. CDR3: CNFRGNNQPQHF. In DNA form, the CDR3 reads TGCAATTTCAGGGGGAACAATCAGCCCCAGCATTTT.

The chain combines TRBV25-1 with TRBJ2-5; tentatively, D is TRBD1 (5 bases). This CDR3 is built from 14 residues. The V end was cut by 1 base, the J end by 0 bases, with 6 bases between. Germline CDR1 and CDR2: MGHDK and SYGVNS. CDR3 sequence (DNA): TGTGCCAGCAGTGAATCGACAGACCAAGAGACCCAGTACTTC. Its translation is CASSESTDQETQYF. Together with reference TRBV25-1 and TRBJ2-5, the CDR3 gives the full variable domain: EADIYQTPRYLVIGTGKKITLECSQTMGHDKMYWYQQDPGMELHLIHYSYGVNSTEKGDLSSESTVSRIRTEHFPLTLESARPSHTSQYLCASSESTDQETQYFGPGTRLLVL.

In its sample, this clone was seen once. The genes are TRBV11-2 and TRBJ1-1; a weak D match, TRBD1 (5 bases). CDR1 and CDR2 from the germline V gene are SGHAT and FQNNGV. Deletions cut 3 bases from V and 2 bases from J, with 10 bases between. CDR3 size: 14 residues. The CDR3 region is CASSLARVNTEAFF. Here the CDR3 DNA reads TGTGCCAGCAGCTTGGCCAGGGTCAACACTGAAGCTTTCTTT.

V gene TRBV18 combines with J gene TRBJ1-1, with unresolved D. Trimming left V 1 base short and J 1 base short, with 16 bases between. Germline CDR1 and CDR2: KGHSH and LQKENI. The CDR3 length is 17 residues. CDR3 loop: CASSPRFGDASNTEAFF. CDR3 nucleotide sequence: TGTGCCAGCTCACCACGTTTCGGTGACGCTTCGAACACTGAAGCTTTCTTT.

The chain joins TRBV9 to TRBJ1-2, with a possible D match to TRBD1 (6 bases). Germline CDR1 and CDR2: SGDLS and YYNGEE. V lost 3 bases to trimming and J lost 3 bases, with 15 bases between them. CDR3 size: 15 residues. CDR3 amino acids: CASSEAPRGDYGYTF. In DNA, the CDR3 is TGTGCCAGCAGCGAGGCCCCTAGGGGGGACTATGGCTACACCTTC.

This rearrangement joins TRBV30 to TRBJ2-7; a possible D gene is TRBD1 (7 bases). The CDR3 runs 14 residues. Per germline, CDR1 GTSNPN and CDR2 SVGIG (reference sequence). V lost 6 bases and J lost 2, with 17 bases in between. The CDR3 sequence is CACSDQGGTYEQYF. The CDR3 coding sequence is TGTGCCTGTTCAGACCAGGGGGGAACCTACGAGCAGTACTTC.

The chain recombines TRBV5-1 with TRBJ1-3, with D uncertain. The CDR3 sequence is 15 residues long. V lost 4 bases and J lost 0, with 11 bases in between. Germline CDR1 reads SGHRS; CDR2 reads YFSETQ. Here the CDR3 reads CASSPEAASGNTIYF. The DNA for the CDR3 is TGCGCCAGCAGCCCCGAGGCAGCCTCTGGAAACACCATATATTTT.

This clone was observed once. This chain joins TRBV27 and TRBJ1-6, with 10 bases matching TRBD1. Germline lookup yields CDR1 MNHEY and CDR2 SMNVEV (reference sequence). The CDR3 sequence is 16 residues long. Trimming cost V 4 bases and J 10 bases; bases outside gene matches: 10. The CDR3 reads CASSYGSGQGKSPLHF. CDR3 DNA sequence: TGTGCCAGCAGTTACGGGTCGGGACAGGGGAAGTCACCCCTCCACTTT.

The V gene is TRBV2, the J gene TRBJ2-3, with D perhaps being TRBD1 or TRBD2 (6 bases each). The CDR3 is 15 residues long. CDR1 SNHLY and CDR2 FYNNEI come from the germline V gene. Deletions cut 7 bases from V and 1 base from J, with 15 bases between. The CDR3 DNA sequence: TGTGCCAGCATTGGGGGCACGGGGGGCACAGATACGCAGTATTTT. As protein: CASIGGTGGTDTQYF.

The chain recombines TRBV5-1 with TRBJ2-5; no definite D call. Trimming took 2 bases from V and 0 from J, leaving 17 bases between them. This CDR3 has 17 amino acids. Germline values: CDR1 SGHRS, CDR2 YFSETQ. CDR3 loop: CASSFDTVAAYQETQYF. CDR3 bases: TGCGCCAGCAGCTTTGATACGGTTGCGGCGTACCAAGAGACCCAGTACTTC. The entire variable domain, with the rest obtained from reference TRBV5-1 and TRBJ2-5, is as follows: KAGVTQTPRYLIKTRGQQVTLSCSPISGHRSVSWYQQTPGQGLQFLFEYFSETQRNKGNFPGRFSGRQFSNSRSEMNVSTLELGDSALYLCASSFDTVAAYQETQYFGPGTRLLVL.

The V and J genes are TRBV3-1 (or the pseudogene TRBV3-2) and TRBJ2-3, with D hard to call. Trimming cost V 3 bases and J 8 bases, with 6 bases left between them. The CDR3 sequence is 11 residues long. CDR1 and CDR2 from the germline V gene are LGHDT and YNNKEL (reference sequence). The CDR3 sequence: CASSQPGTQYF. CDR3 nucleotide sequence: TGTGCCAGCAGCCAGCCGGGTACGCAGTATTTT.

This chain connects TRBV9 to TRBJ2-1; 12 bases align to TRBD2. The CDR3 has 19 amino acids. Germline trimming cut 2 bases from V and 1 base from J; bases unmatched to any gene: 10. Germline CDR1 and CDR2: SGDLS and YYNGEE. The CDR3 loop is CASSVGLAGPRGSYNEQFF. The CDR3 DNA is TGTGCCAGCAGCGTGGGACTAGCGGGCCCCCGAGGTTCCTACAATGAGCAGTTCTTC.

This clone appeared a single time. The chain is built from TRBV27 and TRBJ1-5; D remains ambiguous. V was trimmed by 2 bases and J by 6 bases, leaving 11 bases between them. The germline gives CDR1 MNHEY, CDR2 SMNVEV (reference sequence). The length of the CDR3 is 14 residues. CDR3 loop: CASSLEAGIQPQHF. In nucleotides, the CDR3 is TGTGCCAGCAGTTTAGAGGCGGGGATTCAGCCCCAGCATTTT.

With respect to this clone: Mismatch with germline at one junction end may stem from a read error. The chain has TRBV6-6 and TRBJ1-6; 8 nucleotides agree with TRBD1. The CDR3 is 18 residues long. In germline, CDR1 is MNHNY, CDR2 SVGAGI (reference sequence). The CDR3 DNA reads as TGTGCCAGCAGTCGAACTCGGACAGGGCGGTCAGTGGATTCACCCCCCCACTTT. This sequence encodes CASSRTRTGRSVDSPPHF.

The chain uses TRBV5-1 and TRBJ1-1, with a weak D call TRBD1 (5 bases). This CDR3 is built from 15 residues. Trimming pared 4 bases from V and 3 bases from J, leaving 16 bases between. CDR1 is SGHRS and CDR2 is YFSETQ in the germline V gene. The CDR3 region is CASSIMQGGDTEAFF. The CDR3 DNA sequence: TGCGCCAGCAGCATTATGCAGGGAGGAGACACTGAAGCTTTCTTT.

The CDR3 loop reads CASSLNGYTF. The CDR3 DNA reads as TGTGCCAGCAGTTTAAATGGCTACACCTTC. The chain couples TRBV27 to TRBJ1-2, with D uncertain. There are 10 residues in the CDR3. V was pared by 2 bases and J by 6 bases, with 1 base between. Germline CDR1 and CDR2: MNHEY and SMNVEV (reference sequence).

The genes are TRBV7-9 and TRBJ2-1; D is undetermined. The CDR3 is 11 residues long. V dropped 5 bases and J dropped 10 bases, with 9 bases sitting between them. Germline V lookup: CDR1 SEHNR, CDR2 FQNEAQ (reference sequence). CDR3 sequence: CASSLPAEQFF. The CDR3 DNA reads TGTGCCAGCAGCCTACCTGCGGAGCAGTTCTTC.